The clone carrying this T cell receptor (beta chain) was detected only a few times. Its target is not known. The investigators reverse transcribed all of the isolated RNA, so they sequenced expressed TCRB transcripts. Clones were read by immunoSEQ multiplex PCR, and TCRdb kept only the in-frame ones, dropping some. The table shows hundreds of thousands of clones, with roughly 15% occurring only once. The data are from a study of beta chain features in type 1 diabetes. Points from the study as a whole: Researchers reported that naive, central memory and Treg TCRB repertoires appeared more similar in patients than in healthy donors.

CDR3 length equals 17 residues. The germline CDR1 and CDR2 sequences are KGHSH and LQKENI. V shed 2 bases and J shed 4 bases, with 18 bases lying between them. Material: naive CD4+ T cells from blood. The source is a young woman in good health. The V gene is TRBV18, the J gene TRBJ1-3; unclear D gene. CDR3 loop: CASSPTVTRQRGNTIYF. The CDR3 region has the DNA TGTGCCAGCTCACCAACGGTTACAAGACAACGCGGAAACACCATATATTTT. The complete variable domain, with remaining parts taken from reference TRBV18 and TRBJ1-3, reads NAGVMQNPRHLVRRRGQEARLRCSPMKGHSHVYWYRQLPEEGLKFMVYLQKENIIDESGMPKERFSAEFPKEGPSILRIQQVVRGDSAAYFCASSPTVTRQRGNTIYFGEGSWLTVV.